These 8 T cell receptor beta chains originate from one sample sequenced in a study of Graves' ophthalmopathy and Graves' hyperthyroidism. Amplification from RNA transcripts yielded the TCR beta CDR3 regions. Following a first-round RT-PCR that used HTBI primers, a second-round multiplex PCR was carried out. One entry per CDR3 protein, called by TCRdb with MiXCR from the multiplex PCR reads. The sample has around 1.1 million distinct CDR3 sequences, about 38% seen once. Sequenced: peripheral blood or thyroid tissue (not recorded which). The receptors were sampled from an adult man with Graves' hyperthyroidism.

This clonotype was seen many times. The chain uses TRBV2 and TRBJ1-1; a possible D gene is TRBD1 (5 bases). This CDR3 spans 13 amino acids. Germline CDR1 is SNHLY and CDR2 is FYNNEI. V was clipped by 10 bases and J by 1 base, with 13 bases between them. The CDR3 nucleotides are TGTGCCACTCTGCTAGACAGGAACACTGAAGCTTTCTTT. Amino acid sequence: CATLLDRNTEAFF. Full variable domain (rest looked up from reference TRBV2 and TRBJ1-1): EPEVTQTPSHQVTQMGQEVILRCVPISNHLYFYWYRQILGQKVEFLVSFYNNEISEKSEIFDDQFSVERPDGSNFTLKIRSTKLEDSAMYFCATLLDRNTEAFFGQGTRLTVV.

In its sample, this clonotype was seen many times. The gene calls are TRBV19 and TRBJ1-5; D unresolved. Per germline, CDR1 LNHDA and CDR2 SQIVND (reference sequence). CDR3 length equals 12 residues. V lost 0 bases to trimming and J lost 7 bases, with 4 bases between them. The CDR3 spells CASSIDVQPQHF. Written as DNA, the CDR3 is TGTGCCAGTAGTATAGATGTCCAGCCCCAGCATTTT.

The V gene is TRBV6-1, the J gene TRBJ2-7; D is unresolved. Germline V CDR1 and CDR2: MNHNS, SASEGT. This CDR3 is 11 amino acids long. Trimming removed 7 bases from V and 4 bases from J, with 8 bases in between. This CDR3 is CASNAVYEQYF. The CDR3 DNA reads TGTGCCAGCAACGCGGTTTACGAGCAGTACTTC.

The chain recombines TRBV9 with TRBJ2-5; 9 bases agree with TRBD1. Per the germline V gene, CDR1 is SGDLS and CDR2 is YYNGEE. CDR3 size: 14 residues. J lost 5 bases, V lost 3 bases, and 5 bases had no gene match. CDR3 sequence (DNA): TGTGCCAGCAGCGCGGACAGGGGTAGGGAGACCCAGTACTTC. This codes for CASSADRGRETQYF.

This clonotype is a singleton in its sample. The chain employs TRBV29-1 and TRBJ1-4, with D perhaps matching TRBD1 (5 bases). CDR1 and CDR2 (germline): SQVTM, ANQGSEA. The V end lost 4 bases, the J end lost 13 bases, and 13 bases lay between the germline ends. This CDR3 has 11 amino acids. The CDR3 DNA is TGCAGCGTTGTGGAAGGGCAGGGACTGTTTTTT. Translated: CSVVEGQGLFF.

In its sample, this clonotype was seen many times. The chain couples TRBV2 to TRBJ2-5, with D possibly called TRBD1 or TRBD2 (5 bases each). Germline CDR1 is SNHLY and CDR2 is FYNNEI. The V end was cut by 7 bases, the J end by 0 bases, with 12 bases between. This CDR3 region has 14 residues. The CDR3 is CASMGGTYQETQYF. In DNA form, the CDR3 reads TGTGCCAGCATGGGTGGGACGTACCAAGAGACCCAGTACTTC.

This clonotype has at least ten counts. This chain connects TRBV20-1 to TRBJ1-5; no clear D. The V gene lost 3 bases and the J gene lost 4 bases, with 10 bases spanning the gap. This CDR3 has 13 residues. Germline-derived CDR1 and CDR2 are DFQATT and SNEGSKA (reference sequence). The CDR3 loop reads CSASRAPNQPQHF. As DNA, the CDR3 is TGCAGTGCTAGTAGGGCACCAAATCAGCCCCAGCATTTT.

This clonotype was counted at least ten times. V gene TRBV9 combines with J gene TRBJ2-7; 14 positions agree with TRBD2. This CDR3 has 16 residues. V gave up 3 bases and J gave up 3 bases; unmatched junction bases: 5. CDR1 and CDR2 (germline): SGDLS, YYNGEE. For the CDR3, the DNA is TGTGCCAGCAGCGGGGGGACTAGCGGGAGACACTACGAGCAGTACTTC. It yields the protein CASSGGTSGRHYEQYF.